A single sample gave rise to the 10 T cell receptor beta chains below, sequenced in a study of shared clonotypes between healthy human individuals. The data were produced by immunoSEQ multiplex PCR, yet TCRdb's version contains in-frame clones alone and is incomplete. Altogether 2 million to 2.5 million clones are present, roughly 96% being singletons, with the ten largest covering roughly 0.13%. Sample: naive CD4+ T cells sorted from blood. The subset denotes: CD45RA+ positively selected. These receptors came from a man aged 18 to 30 in good health.

The chain recombines TRBV5-1 with TRBJ2-5; 8 bases are a match to TRBD2. Looked up from germline, CDR1 is SGHRS and CDR2 is YFSETQ. The CDR3 sequence is 13 residues long. V trimming: 8 bases; J trimming: 2 bases; junction bases outside the gene matches: 5. The CDR3 sequence is CASYLAGQETQYF. Written as DNA, the CDR3 is TGCGCCAGTTACTTAGCGGGGCAAGAGACCCAGTACTTC. Full variable domain (remainder filled in from reference TRBV5-1 and TRBJ2-5): KAGVTQTPRYLIKTRGQQVTLSCSPISGHRSVSWYQQTPGQGLQFLFEYFSETQRNKGNFPGRFSGRQFSNSRSEMNVSTLELGDSALYLCASYLAGQETQYFGPGTRLLVL.

The chain combines TRBV4-1 with TRBJ1-1; no definite D call. The CDR3 contains 17 residues. Between the trimmed V and J ends, which lost 1 base and 5 bases, there was a span of 20 bases. Germline lookup yields CDR1 MGHRA and CDR2 YSYEKL. In DNA form, the CDR3 reads TGCGCCAGCAGCCAAGGCCGGCAGGCCGCCCTCCTAACTGAAGCTTTCTTT. Protein sequence: CASSQGRQAALLTEAFF.

The CDR3 DNA follows: TGTGCCAGCAGCGTAGGCGGGCGCCCGAACACCGGGGAGCTGTTTTTT. It is translated as CASSVGGRPNTGELFF. The chain employs TRBV9 and TRBJ2-2; D might be TRBD2 (5 bases). Trimming took off 0 bases at V and 0 bases at J, with 9 bases between the two ends. Per germline, CDR1 SGDLS and CDR2 YYNGEE. The CDR3 extends over 16 amino acids.

The genes are TRBV2 and TRBJ1-2; 7 bases match TRBD1. Germline assignment: CDR1 SNHLY and CDR2 FYNNEI. The CDR3 has 15 residues. V lost 6 bases and J lost 1; bases outside the gene matches: 8. The CDR3 coding sequence is TGTGCCAGCAGCCCACAGGGGAACTTTAACTATGGCTACACCTTC. Translated, it gives CASSPQGNFNYGYTF.

This chain uses TRBV5-1 with TRBJ2-7; D is ambiguous. V lost 4 bases to trimming and J lost 3 bases, with 14 bases between them. The CDR3 loop spans 14 amino acids. Germline V CDR1 and CDR2: SGHRS, YFSETQ. For the CDR3, the DNA is TGCGCCAGCAGCGCCGACTTCCCCATCTACGAGCAGTACTTC. Protein product: CASSADFPIYEQYF.

About this clone itself: Its ends do not fully match the called genes, so a read error is possible. The chain combines TRBV27 with TRBJ2-5; D uncertain. This CDR3 contains 12 residues. Germline V gives CDR1 MNHEY, CDR2 SMNVEV (reference sequence). The CDR3 loop is CASSKNQETQYF. The CDR3 nucleotides are TGTGCCAGCAGTAAAAACCAGGAGACCCAGTACTTC.

A word on this clone: The same CDR3 is also encoded by other DNA sequences in this sample. The V gene is TRBV20-1, the J gene TRBJ1-2, with no clear D. V was clipped by 6 bases and J by 6 bases, with 5 bases between them. Germline CDR1 is DFQATT and CDR2 is SNEGSKA (reference sequence). The CDR3 loop spans 9 amino acids. Written as DNA, the CDR3 is TGCAGTGCGAGGGATGGCTACACCTTC. Its protein is CSARDGYTF.

V and J are TRBV19 and TRBJ2-1; tentative D call: TRBD2 (6 bases). This CDR3 is built from 13 residues. The germline V gene has CDR1 LNHDA and CDR2 SQIVND (reference sequence). V was cut by 10 bases and J by 3 bases, with 13 bases left in between. Here the CDR3 DNA reads TGTGCCACCAGGCCCGGGGGCTACAATGAGCAGTTCTTC. Its translation: CATRPGGYNEQFF. Full variable domain (missing parts from reference TRBV19 and TRBJ2-1): DGGITQSPKYLFRKEGQNVTLSCEQNLNHDAMYWYRQDPGQGLRLIYYSQIVNDFQKGDIAEGYSVSREKKESFPLTVTSAQKNPTAFYLCATRPGGYNEQFFGPGTRLTVL.

The chain links TRBV27 to TRBJ1-2; the D is unclear. CDR1 is MNHEY and CDR2 is SMNVEV in the germline V gene (reference sequence). The CDR3 length is 16 residues. The V gene lost 5 bases and the J gene lost 2 bases, with 18 bases spanning the gap. The CDR3 region is CASSMASGSRNYGYTF. DNA of the CDR3: TGTGCCAGCAGTATGGCCTCCGGGAGTCGGAACTATGGCTACACCTTC.

This clone was detected only once. The chain recombines TRBV29-1 with TRBJ2-7; 8 nucleotides line up with TRBD2. There are 15 residues in the CDR3. V was pared by 4 bases and J by 5 bases, with 13 bases of the junction left unmatched. Germline V CDR1 and CDR2: SQVTM, ANQGSEA. The CDR3 DNA is TGCAGCGTTGTGTCTGTCGGGGGGGGCGGCCACGAGCAGTACTTC. Residues: CSVVSVGGGGHEQYF.